These T cell receptor beta chains were read from a single sample in a study of tumor-infiltrating lymphocytes in primary liver carcinoma. TCRdb re-called the multiplex PCR reads with MiXCR, one entry per CDR3 protein. Of some 64,000 distinct CDR3 sequences listed, roughly 70% were seen once; the top ten hold 40%. The sample comprised liver tumor tissue from sampling region 4. These receptors were obtained from a man between 40 and 49 years old with primary liver carcinoma and hepatitis B virus infection. CDR3s include the opening cysteine and the closing phenylalanine or tryptophan. The D gene is left open where the match is weak. Clone sizes are given selectively: once, few, many, or a class where the clone is expanded.

d_call j_call v_call clone_size cdr3_nt cdr3_aa
- TRBJ2-3 TRBV6-2/TRBV6-3 - TGTGCAAGCAAGAGGACAATGAGCAATCAGCCCCAGTATTTT CASKRTMSNQPQYF
- TRBJ1-3 TRBV29-1 many TGCAGCGTTGGCGTTACGGGAAACACCATATATTTT CSVGVTGNTIYF
- TRBJ1-6 TRBV28 many TGTGCCAGCACCTTCCTTAATTCACCCCTCCACTTT CASTFLNSPLHF
- TRBJ2-5 TRBV6-1 - TGTGCCGGCAATGAAGTGGCAGGGGAACAAGAGACCCAGTACTTC CAGNEVAGEQETQYF
- TRBJ1-1 TRBV4-3 - TGCGCCAGTAGCCTGGAACGGTCTGAAGCTTTCTTT CASSLERSEAFF
TRBD2 TRBJ2-1 TRBV5-4 - TGTGCCAGCAGCCGGGGACTAACGGAAGAGTGGAATGAGCAGTTTTTC CASSRGLTEEWNEQFF
- TRBJ2-2 TRBV6-2/TRBV6-3 - TGTGCCCACAGTTACTCGGGGTCCCCCGGAGAGCTGTTTTTT CAHSYSGSPGELFF
- TRBJ2-7 TRBV4-2 - TGTGCCAGCAGCCTTACCGGGACATCCTACGAGCAGTACTTC CASSLTGTSYEQYF
- TRBJ1-2 TRBV4-2 - TGTGCCAGAAGCCAAGATATGGGCAGGGGCGATGGCTACACCTTC CARSQDMGRGDGYTF
- TRBJ1-1 TRBV28 - TGTGCCACTCTGAACTGGGCAAACACTGAAGCTTTCTTT CATLNWANTEAFF
- TRBJ2-7 TRBV5-5 many TGTGCCAGCAGCTTGGTTCCACGTGAAGGAGAGCAGTACTTC CASSLVPREGEQYF
TRBD2 TRBJ2-3 TRBV11-2 - TGCGCCAGCAGCTACCAGCTAGCGGGAGGGGCACCTGATACGCAGTATTTT CASSYQLAGGAPDTQYF
- TRBJ2-3 TRBV7-9 once TGTGACAGCAGCCAGGAGACGGGAGCCGATACGCAGTATTTT CDSSQETGADTQYF